This T cell receptor (beta chain) was recorded in a study of control samples from healthy donors and cancer patients. Per germline, CDR1 MDHEN and CDR2 SYDVKM. The junction had 2 bases not matched to a gene; V was cut back by 6 bases and J by 3 bases. CDR3 length: 14 residues. TCRdb's table, derived via immunoSEQ multiplex PCR, lists solely in-frame clones and lacks some. The profile covers about 160,000 clones, with roughly 90% appearing a single time and 0.68% taken by the ten largest. The source of this sequence is a woman aged 30 to 39 in good health. Sequenced input: blood. This chain connects TRBV28 to TRBJ2-3; 11 nucleotides agree with TRBD2. CDR3 amino acids: CASSTSGRTDTQYF. The CDR3 nucleotides read TGTGCCAGCAGCACTAGCGGGAGAACAGATACGCAGTATTTT.